Listed here are 2 T cell receptor beta chains from one sample, sequenced in a study of T cell repertoires in ileal Crohn's disease. Measured with immunoSEQ multiplex PCR; TCRdb has only the in-frame clones, and not every one. The sample includes 4,000 or so clones, 78% of them seen just once. Sample time point: neoterminal ileum biopsy at postoperative endoscopy, about 6 months after surgery. Sequenced sample: ileal tissue. The receptor set was obtained from an adult with Crohn's disease.

The chain joins TRBV30 to TRBJ1-5; the D gene is possibly TRBD1 (5 bases). With 1 base removed from V and 3 bases from J, the gap between germline ends came to 10 bases. Per the germline V gene, CDR1 is GTSNPN and CDR2 is SVGIG (reference sequence). This CDR3 has 14 residues. CDR3 bases: TGTGCCTGGAGTGCCGGGGGGTTCAATCAGCCCCAGCATTTT. Translating it yields CAWSAGGFNQPQHF.

The chain links TRBV7-2 to TRBJ2-1; 9 bases are shared with TRBD2. The CDR3 is 15 residues long. Germline assignment: CDR1 SGHTA and CDR2 FQGNSA. V lost 5 bases and J lost 3; bases outside the gene matches: 5. This CDR3 is CASSEAGGFYNEQFF. The CDR3, as DNA: TGTGCCAGCAGCGAAGCGGGGGGATTCTACAATGAGCAGTTCTTC.